These T cell receptor beta chains were read from a single sample in a study of regulatory dendritic cells for organ transplantation. Some clones are missing from TCRdb's copy, which holds only in-frame ones; the method was immunoSEQ multiplex PCR. The profile shows under 30,000 clones, roughly 79% of them singletons. The source material was memory CD4+ T cells from blood. The receptor set was obtained from a human donor in good health. Each CDR3 is given with its conserved first and last residue.

v_call: TRBV5-5; cdr3_aa: CASNHPGSTDTQYF
v_call: TRBV18; cdr3_aa: CASSPGLGNTIYF
v_call: TRBV18; cdr3_aa: CASSQRPGPNQPQHF
v_call: TRBV5-4; cdr3_aa: CASSFGQRNTGELFF
v_call: TRBV7-9; cdr3_aa: CASSYRDNYGYTF
v_call: TRBV2; cdr3_aa: CASTEGRESTDTQYF
v_call: TRBV6-6; cdr3_aa: CASSYGTGGYNSPLHF
v_call: TRBV9; cdr3_aa: CASSVGGLAGATGELFF
v_call: TRBV28; cdr3_aa: CASKSRGRVITEAFF
v_call: TRBV29-1; cdr3_aa: CSVDRNTEAFF
v_call: TRBV7-6; cdr3_aa: CASSLPSGGETQYF
v_call: TRBV6-6; cdr3_aa: CASSQDRSGANVLTF
v_call: TRBV27; cdr3_aa: CASRTWAQGAGTEAFF
v_call: TRBV19; cdr3_aa: CASSTGRGYSNQPQHF
v_call: TRBV29-1; cdr3_aa: CSVEDQDLGQFF
v_call: TRBV11-2; cdr3_aa: CASSLEGEFGELFF